The 20 T cell receptor beta chains in this list originate from one sample, sequenced in a study of blood T cells in healthy people across ages. Combining a sample-barcoded 5' primer with a J-beta primer mix, a second PCR ran for roughly 6 to 12 cycles. A single record per CDR3 protein comes from TCRdb applying MiXCR to the 5' RACE reads. The table includes roughly 1,100,000 distinct CDR3 sequences, roughly 24% detected once. The same sample was also studied in work on T cells of mothers and their children.

The sample was blood. These receptors originate from a girl aged 2-10 years in good health.

Only a few counts were recorded for this clonotype. This sequence joins TRBV13 and TRBJ2-5; no reliable D call. The DNA end favors TRBJ2-7, so the J call may be wrong. The CDR3 totals 14 residues. Germline V lookup: CDR1 PRHDT, CDR2 FYEKMQ (reference sequence). CDR3 DNA sequence: TGTGCCAGCAGCTTCGGCGAACGCTCCTACGAGCAGTACTTC. Translating gives CASSFGERSYEQYF.

This clonotype has just one count. The rearrangement joins TRBV6-1 to TRBJ2-5, with 14 bases aligning to TRBD2. The J call may not be correct, given that the DNA end is closer to TRBJ2-1. Germline assignment: CDR1 MNHNS and CDR2 SASEGT. This CDR3 is 16 amino acids long. The CDR3, as DNA: TGTGCCAGCAGTGAACGACTAGCGGGAGGGCCGGGTGAGCAGTTCTTC. Translation: CASSERLAGGPGEQFF.

The chain links TRBV2 to TRBJ2-7; D call uncertain. Trimming shortened V by 7 bases and J by 5 bases, and 6 bases separated the two germline ends. Germline V gene lookup returns CDR1 SNHLY and CDR2 FYNNEI. This CDR3 is built from 10 residues. CDR3 DNA: TGTGCCAGCATCCGGGACGAGCAGTACTTC. It yields the protein CASIRDEQYF.

This chain joins TRBV4-2 and TRBJ1-4; the D gene is possibly TRBD1 (5 bases). From germline, CDR1 is LGHNA and CDR2 YNFKEQ. V shed 3 bases and J shed 6 bases, with 11 bases lying between them. The CDR3 totals 14 residues. The CDR3 spells CASSHQGGDEKLFF. The CDR3 region has the DNA TGTGCCAGCAGCCACCAGGGTGGGGATGAAAAACTGTTTTTT.

V and J are TRBV5-4 and TRBJ2-2; D is possibly TRBD1 or TRBD2 (7 bases each). The V end lost 3 bases, the J end lost 3 bases, and 15 bases lay between the germline ends. CDR3 length: 16 residues. Germline CDR1 is SGHNT and CDR2 is YYREEE (reference sequence). CDR3 sequence reads: CASSSRQGGYTGELFF. CDR3 nucleotides: TGTGCCAGCAGCTCTAGACAGGGAGGGTACACCGGGGAGCTGTTTTTT.

V usage is TRBV29-1 and J usage is TRBJ2-1; possibly TRBD2 for D (6 bases). Trimming took 2 bases from V and 4 from J, leaving 15 bases between them. The CDR3 has 15 residues. Germline V CDR1 and CDR2: SQVTM, ANQGSEA. Here the CDR3 reads CSVEKGGVRYNEQFF. CDR3 nucleotides: TGCAGCGTTGAAAAGGGCGGGGTTCGGTACAATGAGCAGTTCTTC.

This clonotype was seen a few times. CDR3 region: CASSLDIGPQPQHF. In nucleotides, the CDR3 is TGTGCCAGCAGCTTAGATATAGGCCCCCAGCCCCAGCATTTT. V gene TRBV11-2 combines with J gene TRBJ1-5, with D unresolved. Trimming took 0 bases from V and 7 from J, leaving 10 bases between them. CDR1 is SGHAT and CDR2 is FQNNGV in the germline V gene. This CDR3 has 14 amino acids.

This clonotype appeared a few times. The chain couples TRBV28 to TRBJ2-7; the match to TRBD2 covers 8 bases. This CDR3 contains 15 residues. V lost 5 bases to trimming and J lost 0 bases; unmatched junction nucleotides: 6. Germline assignment: CDR1 MDHEN and CDR2 SYDVKM. CDR3 bases: TGTGCCAGCAGTCCCCGGGGGGGGACCTCCTACGAGCAGTACTTC. Amino acids: CASSPRGGTSYEQYF.

The rearrangement uses TRBV7-2 and TRBJ1-1; the match to TRBD1 covers 7 bases. V was clipped by 4 bases and J by 1 base; unmatched bases: 6. Germline V gene lookup returns CDR1 SGHTA and CDR2 FQGNSA. CDR3 length equals 15 residues. The CDR3 region is CASSSSRQGNTEAFF. CDR3 nucleotide sequence: TGTGCCAGCAGCTCCAGTCGACAGGGGAACACTGAAGCTTTCTTT.

The table lists this clonotype with a few counts. This chain links TRBV29-1 with TRBJ2-1, with TRBD2 identical over 9 bases. The CDR3 runs 16 residues. The germline CDR1 and CDR2 sequences are SQVTM and ANQGSEA. Losses at the gene ends were 0 bases for V and 5 bases for J; bases not matched to a gene: 8. The CDR3 nucleotides read TGCAGCGTTGAAGATCCAACTAGCGGGCTTGACAATGAGCAGTTCTTC. Residues: CSVEDPTSGLDNEQFF.

The chain uses TRBV27 and TRBJ2-7, with a weak D call TRBD1 (6 bases). The CDR3 length is 15 residues. Trimming left V 5 bases short and J 2 bases short, with 16 bases between. The germline V gene has CDR1 MNHEY and CDR2 SMNVEV (reference sequence). In DNA, the CDR3 is TGTGCCAGCAGTCCTCCGGGGACACCAACCTACGAGCAGTACTTC. It encodes CASSPPGTPTYEQYF.

This clonotype was observed a handful of times. This chain joins TRBV7-2 and TRBJ2-5; 8 bases fit TRBD1. After removal of 4 bases from V and 9 bases from J, the junction contained 10 bases not matched to a gene. The CDR3 totals 14 residues. Germline CDR1 and CDR2: SGHTA and FQGNSA. CDR3: CASSSGQGRAAQYF. CDR3 in DNA: TGTGCCAGCAGCTCTGGACAGGGCCGAGCGGCCCAGTACTTC.

J is TRBJ2-5 and V is TRBV5-4; D call uncertain. CDR1 and CDR2 (germline): SGHNT, YYREEE (reference sequence). V lost 6 bases and J 4 bases, leaving 22 bases between the germline ends. This CDR3 comprises 16 residues. The DNA for the CDR3 is TGTGCCAGCAACCCCACCCCCTCCTTTTGGGGAGAGACCCAGTACTTC. This codes for CASNPTPSFWGETQYF.

This chain links TRBV29-1 with TRBJ2-5, with 12 nucleotides matching TRBD2. The end of the DNA is better explained by TRBJ2-1, so the J call may be wrong. The CDR3 consists of 16 residues. Germline CDR1 reads SQVTM; CDR2 reads ANQGSEA. Here the CDR3 DNA reads TGCAGCTGGGGACCTAGCGGGAGGGGGAGTAGGGATGAGCAGTTCTTC. Encoded protein: CSWGPSGRGSRDEQFF.

V gene TRBV28 combines with J gene TRBJ2-3; D gene unclear. The germline V gene has CDR1 MDHEN and CDR2 SYDVKM. CDR3 length: 15 amino acids. V lost 8 bases and J lost 0, with 15 bases in between. The CDR3 DNA sequence: TGTGCCAGCCTACTGGGTACCTCTAGCACAGATACGCAGTATTTT. This gives the protein CASLLGTSSTDTQYF.

Turning to this clonotype: One end of the junction fails to match germline, which may point to a read error. The genes are TRBV9 and TRBJ1-2, with 9 bases fitting TRBD1. This CDR3 is built from 13 residues. From germline, CDR1 is SGDLS and CDR2 YYNGEE. The CDR3 DNA reads TGTGCCAGCAGCGTCGACAGGGGGTATGGCTGCACCTTC. Translation gives CASSVDRGYGCTF. The complete variable domain, with remaining parts taken from reference TRBV9 and TRBJ1-2, reads DSGVTQTPKHLITATGQRVTLRCSPRSGDLSVYWYQQSLDQGLQFLIQYYNGEERAKGNILERFSAQQFPDLHSELNLSSLELGDSALYFCASSVDRGYGCTFGSGTRLTVV.

In this sample, this clonotype turned up once. The V call is TRBV7-8, the J call TRBJ2-1; the D gene is possibly TRBD2 (5 bases). Trimming took off 3 bases at V and 1 base at J, with 7 bases between the two ends. The CDR3 is made up of 14 amino acids. Looked up from germline, CDR1 is SGHVS and CDR2 is FQNEAQ. The chain's CDR3 is CASSFTRSYNEQFF. CDR3 bases: TGTGCCAGCAGCTTTACTAGATCCTACAATGAGCAGTTCTTC.

This clonotype has a handful of counts. The rearrangement joins TRBV10-3 to TRBJ2-1; no reliable D call. The CDR3 is 17 amino acids. CDR1 is ENHRY and CDR2 is SYGVKD in the germline V gene. V was cut by 6 bases and J by 6 bases, with 24 bases left in between. CDR3 region: CAISQKWVLERGNEQFF. CDR3 nucleotides: TGTGCCATCAGCCAAAAATGGGTCCTAGAAAGAGGCAATGAGCAGTTCTTC.

V and J are TRBV19 and TRBJ2-5; the D is unclear. Matching the DNA end better, TRBJ2-1 makes the J call doubtful. This CDR3 region has 13 residues. Germline CDR1 is LNHDA and CDR2 is SQIVND (reference sequence). The CDR3 nucleotides read TGTGCCAGTAGTAAAGTGCCTCTGGGTGAGCAGTTCTTC. Its translation is CASSKVPLGEQFF.

This chain connects TRBV4-3 to TRBJ2-3; 9 bases match TRBD2. The CDR3 is 17 residues long. Germline trimming cut 4 bases from V and 3 bases from J; bases unmatched to any gene: 11. Germline CDR1 is LGHNA and CDR2 is YSLEER. The CDR3 sequence is CASSRLAGWGSTDTQYF. Here the CDR3 DNA reads TGCGCCAGCAGCCGCCTAGCGGGGTGGGGGAGTACAGATACGCAGTATTTT.